These 21 T cell receptor beta chains came from one sample sequenced in a study of cytotoxic CD8 clonotypes in ibrutinib-treated CLL (dated by TCRdb to about 2021). Library preparation was by the immunoSEQ multiplex PCR assay. In its TCRdb copy, this immuneACCESS table keeps in-frame sequences only and misses some clones. Where compared with another copy, unresolved V genes explain less than half of these, and the others have no known cause. In this sample the table shows roughly 190,000 clones, approximately 72% of which occur a single time. The biggest ten clones account for roughly 13% of the sample. The intended sense of this specimen's time point label: around 25 months on ibrutinib. Specimen: PBMCs, collected after 24 months of ibrutinib treatment. These TCRs come from a human donor with chronic lymphocytic leukemia.

The chain recombines TRBV7-9 with TRBJ2-6; D perhaps matches TRBD1 (5 bases). Deletions cut 2 bases from V and 0 bases from J, with 8 bases between. There are 16 residues in the CDR3. From germline, CDR1 is SEHNR and CDR2 FQNEAQ (reference sequence). The CDR3 is CASSLKGFSGANVLTF. CDR3 in DNA: TGTGCCAGCAGCTTAAAGGGGTTCTCTGGGGCCAACGTCCTGACTTTC. Full variable domain (missing parts from reference TRBV7-9 and TRBJ2-6): DTGVSQNPRHKITKRGQNVTFRCDPISEHNRLYWYRQTLGQGPEFLTYFQNEAQLEKSRLLSDRFSAERPKGSFSTLEIQRTEQGDSAMYLCASSLKGFSGANVLTFGAGSRLTVL.

The V call is TRBV7-6, the J call TRBJ2-7, with D possibly matching TRBD1 (6 bases). V was trimmed by 2 bases and J by 5 bases, leaving 10 bases between them. Germline V gives CDR1 SGHVS, CDR2 FNYEAQ. The CDR3 has 13 residues. In nucleotides, the CDR3 is TGTGCCAGCAGCTTATTACAGGGTAACGAGCAGTACTTC. Amino acids: CASSLLQGNEQYF.

This chain links TRBV6-6 with TRBJ2-2; 7 bases map to TRBD1. The V gene end was trimmed by 6 bases and the J gene end by 0 bases; junction bases not matched to a gene: 7. The CDR3 totals 16 residues. In germline, CDR1 is MNHNY, CDR2 SVGAGI (reference sequence). CDR3 DNA: TGTGCCAGCAGCCCCAGGGGGTACCCGAACACCGGGGAGCTGTTTTTT. Protein sequence: CASSPRGYPNTGELFF.

This clone was found a few times. The V and J genes are TRBV2 and TRBJ2-4; maybe TRBD1 (6 bases). This CDR3 region has 11 residues. With 6 bases removed from V and 6 bases from J, the gap between germline ends came to 6 bases. Germline CDR1 is SNHLY and CDR2 is FYNNEI. DNA of the CDR3: TGTGCCAGCAGGGGGGCAAACATTCAGTACTTC. Protein sequence: CASRGANIQYF.

The gene calls are TRBV10-3 and TRBJ2-5; 9 positions match TRBD1. J lost 6 bases, V lost 5 bases, and 7 bases had no gene match. The length of the CDR3 is 14 residues. Per the germline V gene, CDR1 is ENHRY and CDR2 is SYGVKD. CDR3 in DNA: TGTGCCATCAGTTCAGGGACAGGGCCCAAGACCCAGTACTTC. This translates into CAISSGTGPKTQYF.

The chain is built from TRBV15 and TRBJ2-7, with TRBD2 matching 11 bases. The ends lost 5 bases at V and 3 bases at J; junction bases unmatched: 9. The CDR3 runs to 16 residues. Germline lookup yields CDR1 LNHNV and CDR2 YYDKDF (reference sequence). Here the CDR3 reads CATSEPGLAAVYEQYF. Here the CDR3 DNA reads TGTGCCACCAGCGAACCGGGACTAGCGGCAGTCTACGAGCAGTACTTC.

In its sample, this clone was seen a few times. V gene TRBV7-6 combines with J gene TRBJ1-2, with TRBD1 identical over 9 bases. V gave up 5 bases and J gave up 0 bases; unmatched junction bases: 7. The germline gives CDR1 SGHVS, CDR2 FNYEAQ. This CDR3 region has 16 residues. The CDR3 nucleotides read TGTGCCAGCAGCCTCGGACAGGGGAGGGCTAACTATGGCTACACCTTC. Translated, it gives CASSLGQGRANYGYTF.

J is TRBJ2-1 and V is TRBV6-5; no clear D. Looked up from germline, CDR1 is MNHEY and CDR2 is SVGAGI. The CDR3 runs to 13 residues. Trimming removed 5 bases from V and 1 base from J, with 6 bases in between. The CDR3 loop is CASSAGSYNEQFF. CDR3 DNA: TGTGCCAGCAGTGCCGGGTCCTACAATGAGCAGTTCTTC.

The chain carries TRBV5-4 and TRBJ1-2; TRBD1 aligns across 8 bases. This CDR3 has 14 amino acids. Germline V gene sequence: CDR1 SGHNT, CDR2 YYREEE (reference sequence). The junction had 2 bases not matched to a gene; V was cut back by 4 bases and J by 0 bases. The CDR3, as DNA: TGTGCCAGCAGCCGGGGACAGGCTAACTATGGCTACACCTTC. Its protein is CASSRGQANYGYTF.

V usage is TRBV19 and J usage is TRBJ1-5; D call uncertain. Germline CDR1 LNHDA, CDR2 SQIVND (reference sequence). The CDR3 has 15 residues. With 7 bases removed from V and 0 bases from J, the gap between germline ends came to 13 bases. CDR3 DNA: TGTGCCAGTACCCCCCTACAGTTTAGCAATCAGCCCCAGCATTTT. It yields the protein CASTPLQFSNQPQHF.

The CDR3 bases are TGTGCCAGCAGCCAAGATTCCCGGACTAGCGGCACCCACGAGCAGTACTTC. Its protein is CASSQDSRTSGTHEQYF. This chain connects TRBV4-2 to TRBJ2-7; 10 nucleotides agree with TRBD2. Germline-derived CDR1 and CDR2 are LGHNA and YNFKEQ. The CDR3 has 17 amino acids. V lost 0 bases to trimming and J lost 5 bases; unmatched junction nucleotides: 10.

This chain joins TRBV29-1 and TRBJ2-6, with D unresolved. The V end was cut by 2 bases, the J end by 3 bases, with 2 bases between. This CDR3 is built from 12 residues. Per the germline V gene, CDR1 is SQVTM and CDR2 is ANQGSEA. Here the CDR3 DNA reads TGCAGCGTTGAAAGTGGGGCCAACGTCCTGACTTTC. This translates into CSVESGANVLTF.

The rearrangement uses TRBV15 and TRBJ2-7; TRBD2 agrees at 7 bases. The germline gives CDR1 LNHNV, CDR2 YYDKDF (reference sequence). The CDR3 is made up of 15 amino acids. J lost 2 bases, V lost 1 base, and 5 bases had no gene match. The CDR3 here is CATSRGGLAAYEQYF. The CDR3 region has the DNA TGTGCCACCAGCAGAGGAGGGCTAGCGGCCTACGAGCAGTACTTC.

This chain links TRBV27 with TRBJ2-7; 13 nucleotides match TRBD2. This CDR3 has 15 residues. J lost 6 bases, V lost 5 bases, and 7 bases had no gene match. Germline CDR1 reads MNHEY; CDR2 reads SMNVEV (reference sequence). The CDR3 region has the DNA TGTGCCAGCAGTCCAGGACTAGCGGGAGCGCTCGAGCAGTACTTC. Translation gives CASSPGLAGALEQYF.

This chain connects TRBV19 to TRBJ1-5; TRBD1 matches 8 bases. The CDR3 covers 13 residues. V lost 5 bases and J lost 4; bases outside the gene matches: 1. Germline V CDR1 and CDR2: LNHDA, SQIVND (reference sequence). The CDR3 DNA is TGTGCCAGTAGTTACAGGGGGAATCAGCCCCAGCATTTT. Translation gives CASSYRGNQPQHF.

CDR3: CASSMPLQINQPQHF. The CDR3 DNA reads TGTGCCAGTAGTATGCCCCTACAGATCAATCAGCCCCAGCATTTT. V and J are TRBV19 and TRBJ1-5; D uncertain. The germline gives CDR1 LNHDA, CDR2 SQIVND (reference sequence). V was shortened by 3 bases and J by 3 bases, with 12 bases between the two germline ends. The CDR3 covers 15 residues.

The chain is built from TRBV11-2 and TRBJ2-2, with D possibly called TRBD1 or TRBD2 (5 bases each). This CDR3 has 15 amino acids. Germline V CDR1 and CDR2: SGHAT, FQNNGV. Trimming took 1 base from V and 5 from J, leaving 11 bases between them. In DNA form, the CDR3 reads TGTGCCAGCAGCTTAGTTTTCGGGGCGACCGGGGAGCTGTTTTTT. The encoded protein is CASSLVFGATGELFF.

This clone was observed a few times. The chain links TRBV7-3 to TRBJ2-7; TRBD2 agrees at 9 bases. The J segment lost 4 bases and the V segment lost 5 bases, leaving 9 bases of the junction unmatched. Germline lookup yields CDR1 SGHTA and CDR2 FQGTGA. There are 15 residues in the CDR3. CDR3 coding DNA: TGTGCCAGCAGCCCGACTAGCGGTAGAAGGTACGAGCAGTACTTC. This gives the protein CASSPTSGRRYEQYF.

V gene TRBV7-9 combines with J gene TRBJ1-4, with D perhaps matching TRBD1 (5 bases). CDR1 is SEHNR and CDR2 is FQNEAQ in the germline V gene (reference sequence). The V end was cut by 1 base, the J end by 13 bases, with 10 bases between. The CDR3 covers 12 residues. This chain's CDR3 is CASSLGTLGLFF. The CDR3 region has the DNA TGTGCCAGCAGCTTAGGGACATTGGGACTGTTTTTT.

V and J are TRBV11-2 and TRBJ1-4, with D possibly matching TRBD1 (5 bases). The CDR3 runs to 15 residues. The V end lost 4 bases, the J end lost 7 bases, and 16 bases lay between the germline ends. Germline loops: CDR1 SGHAT, CDR2 FQNNGV. The CDR3 loop reads CASSWRGEGGEKLFF. CDR3 coding DNA: TGTGCCAGCAGCTGGCGGGGGGAGGGTGGTGAAAAACTGTTTTTT.

This clone was detected only a few times. The chain links TRBV19 to TRBJ1-5; D ambiguous. Germline values: CDR1 LNHDA, CDR2 SQIVND (reference sequence). The CDR3 has 13 amino acids. V was clipped by 5 bases and J by 3 bases, with 8 bases between them. This chain's CDR3 is CASSPDPNQPQHF. CDR3 sequence (DNA): TGTGCCAGTAGTCCGGATCCCAATCAGCCCCAGCATTTT. The entire variable domain, with the rest obtained from reference TRBV19 and TRBJ1-5, is as follows: DGGITQSPKYLFRKEGQNVTLSCEQNLNHDAMYWYRQDPGQGLRLIYYSQIVNDFQKGDIAEGYSVSREKKESFPLTVTSAQKNPTAFYLCASSPDPNQPQHFGDGTRLSIL.